The clone carrying this T cell receptor (beta chain) occurred many times. V lost 5 bases, J lost 5 bases, and 12 bases stayed unmatched. CDR1 is SEHNR, CDR2 FQNEAQ, per germline (reference sequence). This CDR3 is built from 16 residues. The data stem from a study of kidney transplant recipient with SARS-CoV-2 infection. Using its own MiXCR run on the reads, TCRdb lists one record per CDR3 protein. The sample records roughly 230,000 distinct CDR3 sequences, 29% being singletons. The receptor was isolated from a male patient aged 25-45 years who had COVID-19 and was a kidney transplant recipient. T cells may partly derive from the graft donor. The material was a blood sample, obtained at baseline and around day 110 from a kidney transplant recipient. The chain is built from TRBV7-9 and TRBJ1-5, with 7 bases identical to TRBD1. The DNA of the CDR3 is TGTGCCAGCAGCCCAGGGACAGTAATTTTCGATCAGCCCCAGCATTTT. Translated: CASSPGTVIFDQPQHF.